This TCR beta chain originates from a study of control samples from healthy donors and cancer patients. Libraries were prepared by immunoSEQ multiplex PCR; TCRdb keeps only in-frame clonotypes and omits some of them. The sample records 65,000 to 95,000 clones, around 87% being singletons. The sequence was obtained from a man aged 50 to 59 in good health. What was sequenced was blood.

The CDR3, as DNA: TGTGCCAGCAGCTCCCCTGAACTGAATCAGCCCCAGCATTTT. Its translation: CASSSPELNQPQHF. This chain joins TRBV7-2 and TRBJ1-5; D unresolved. V lost 4 bases, J lost 4 bases, and 11 bases lay in between. The germline gives CDR1 SGHTA, CDR2 FQGNSA. The CDR3 contains 14 residues.